The 25 T cell receptor beta chains below were found in one sample sequenced in a study of blood T cell repertoires in COVID-19. Produced via immunoSEQ multiplex PCR; TCRdb's table is partial and in-frame only. Among about 360,000 clones listed, about 86% were seen once. Sequencing was done on a sample of peripheral blood. The receptors here all came from a man aged 25 to 40 with active or convalescent COVID-19.

The V call is TRBV10-1, the J call TRBJ2-1; D is perhaps TRBD2 (7 bases). The CDR3 consists of 12 residues. Germline loops: CDR1 WNHNN, CDR2 SYGVQD (reference sequence). V dropped 2 bases and J dropped 15 bases, with 14 bases sitting between them. CDR3: CASSEAGAGRFF. CDR3 coding DNA: TGCGCCAGCAGTGAGGCGGGGGCCGGGCGGTTCTTC.

This clone occurred a few times. The rearrangement links TRBV11-2 to TRBJ2-1, with 14 bases aligning to TRBD2. Germline CDR1 reads SGHAT; CDR2 reads FQNNGV. There are 13 residues in the CDR3. J gave up 8 bases and V 9 bases, and 3 bases lay outside the gene matches. The CDR3 region is CASRLAGGYEQFF. In DNA, the CDR3 is TGTGCCAGTAGACTAGCGGGAGGGTATGAGCAGTTCTTC.

The chain combines TRBV2 with TRBJ2-5, with unresolved D. V was clipped by 4 bases and J by 6 bases, with 3 bases between them. Germline-derived CDR1 and CDR2 are SNHLY and FYNNEI. CDR3 length: 10 residues. The CDR3 region has the DNA TGTGCCAGCAGTGTTAAGACCCAGTACTTC. Encoded protein: CASSVKTQYF.

This chain connects TRBV9 to TRBJ2-1; 8 bases align to TRBD2. This CDR3 spans 15 amino acids. J gave up 0 bases and V 4 bases, and 3 bases lay outside the gene matches. Germline V gives CDR1 SGDLS, CDR2 YYNGEE. The CDR3 DNA sequence: TGTGCCAGCAGCACCCTAGCGGGCTCCTACAATGAGCAGTTCTTC. Amino acids: CASSTLAGSYNEQFF.

The V gene is TRBV19, the J gene TRBJ2-7, with TRBD1 matching over 7 bases. CDR1 is LNHDA, CDR2 SQIVND, per germline (reference sequence). There are 13 residues in the CDR3. After removal of 6 bases from V and 2 bases from J, the junction contained 4 bases not matched to a gene. CDR3: CASSNRGAYEQYF. The CDR3 bases are TGTGCCAGTAGCAACAGGGGAGCCTACGAGCAGTACTTC.

This clone was observed a few times. The rearrangement uses TRBV6-5 and TRBJ1-2; 7 positions agree with TRBD1. This CDR3 has 12 residues. Germline CDR1 is MNHEY and CDR2 is SVGAGI. With 8 bases clipped from V and 4 bases from J, the junction kept 4 bases outside the gene matches. This CDR3 is CASRQGIYGYTF. Here the CDR3 DNA reads TGTGCCAGCCGACAGGGCATCTATGGCTACACCTTC.

J is TRBJ2-3 and V is TRBV5-4; D call uncertain. The CDR3 consists of 12 residues. The germline V and J ends were trimmed by 0 bases and 9 bases, with 8 bases remaining between them. The germline V gene encodes CDR1 SGHNT and CDR2 YYREEE (reference sequence). CDR3 amino acids: CASSLGARTQYF. The CDR3 DNA reads TGTGCCAGCAGCTTGGGCGCTCGGACGCAGTATTTT.

The rearrangement joins TRBV2 to TRBJ1-3; TRBD1 aligns across 9 bases. Per germline, CDR1 SNHLY and CDR2 FYNNEI. This CDR3 is built from 14 residues. V gave up 7 bases and J gave up 2 bases; unmatched junction bases: 3. The CDR3 nucleotides are TGTGCCAGCATCAACAGGGGGCCTGGAAACACCATATATTTT. Translated, it gives CASINRGPGNTIYF.

CDR3 protein: CATSRDPRDYEQYF. The CDR3 bases are TGTGCCACCAGCAGGGACCCACGGGACTACGAGCAGTACTTC. This chain connects TRBV15 to TRBJ2-7; D perhaps matches TRBD2 (5 bases). The CDR3 length is 14 residues. Trimming removed 3 bases at V and 3 bases at J, with 12 bases between. Germline CDR1 and CDR2: LNHNV and YYDKDF (reference sequence).

The J gene is TRBJ2-3, the V gene TRBV18; possibly TRBD2 for D (6 bases). Trimming left V 1 base short and J 2 bases short, with 10 bases between. The CDR3 has 15 residues. Germline CDR1 and CDR2: KGHSH and LQKENI. CDR3 sequence reads: CASSPRTSPTDTQYF. The DNA of the CDR3 is TGTGCCAGCTCACCACGAACTAGCCCCACAGATACGCAGTATTTT.

J is TRBJ2-1 and V is TRBV7-2; 11 bases match TRBD2. The CDR3 sequence is 14 residues long. V trimming: 7 bases; J trimming: 12 bases; junction bases outside the gene matches: 11. Germline values: CDR1 SGHTA, CDR2 FQGNSA. DNA for the CDR3: TGTGCCAGCACTGACCTAGCGGGAGGCCCCCGGCAGTTCTTC. It specifies CASTDLAGGPRQFF.

V and J are TRBV7-2 and TRBJ2-7; 8 bases align to TRBD1. CDR1 and CDR2 from the germline V gene are SGHTA and FQGNSA. The CDR3 runs to 15 residues. With V trimmed by 6 bases and J by 3 bases, 10 bases remained unmatched. In DNA form, the CDR3 reads TGTGCCAGCAGGATAGGGACAGGCGAAATCTACGAGCAGTACTTC. Its translation: CASRIGTGEIYEQYF.

The chain has TRBV7-3 and TRBJ1-2, with D hard to call. V was trimmed by 1 base and J by 2 bases, leaving 11 bases between them. The CDR3 is 15 amino acids. Per the germline V gene, CDR1 is SGHTA and CDR2 is FQGTGA. The CDR3 nucleotides read TGTGCCAGCAGCTTAAATGGAGGAGCCAACTATGGCTACACCTTC. This encodes CASSLNGGANYGYTF. Full variable domain (outside the CDR3, taken from reference TRBV7-3 and TRBJ1-2): GAGVSQTPSNKVTEKGKYVELRCDPISGHTALYWYRQSLGQGPEFLIYFQGTGAADDSGLPNDRFFAVRPEGSVSTLKIQRTERGDSAVYLCASSLNGGANYGYTFGSGTRLTVV.

The chain has TRBV3-1 (or the pseudogene TRBV3-2) and TRBJ2-2, with D uncertain. The CDR3 covers 12 residues. V lost 3 bases, J lost 5 bases, and 4 bases lay in between. Germline V CDR1 and CDR2: LGHDT, YNNKEL (reference sequence). Here the CDR3 DNA reads TGTGCCAGCAGCCACCGGACCGGGGAGCTGTTTTTT. Protein product: CASSHRTGELFF.

The chain links TRBV5-4 to TRBJ2-7; 7 bases fit TRBD2. V lost 6 bases, J lost 5 bases, and 11 bases stayed unmatched. Germline lookup yields CDR1 SGHNT and CDR2 YYREEE (reference sequence). This CDR3 comprises 14 residues. CDR3 bases: TGTGCCAGCAACATCCGCGGGAGAAGGGACGAGCAGTACTTC. It codes for CASNIRGRRDEQYF.

V is TRBV30 and J is TRBJ2-3, with D maybe TRBD2 (6 bases). This CDR3 is built from 13 residues. CDR1 GTSNPN and CDR2 SVGIG come from the germline V gene (reference sequence). V lost 2 bases and J 2 bases, leaving 8 bases between the germline ends. DNA for the CDR3: TGTGCCTGGAGTCGGGGGTCCACAGATACGCAGTATTTT. Its protein is CAWSRGSTDTQYF. The complete variable domain, with remaining parts taken from reference TRBV30 and TRBJ2-3, reads SQTIHQWPATLVQPVGSPLSLECTVEGTSNPNLYWYRQAAGRGLQLLFYSVGIGQISSEVPQNLSASRPQDRQFILSSKKLLLSDSGFYLCAWSRGSTDTQYFGPGTRLTVL.

This CDR3 is CASSQSEKEGSIPHEQYF. In nucleotides, the CDR3 is TGCGCCAGCAGTCAATCGGAGAAGGAGGGGAGCATCCCTCACGAGCAGTACTTC. This chain joins TRBV23-1 and TRBJ2-7, with D perhaps matching TRBD2 (6 bases). TRBV23-1 is treated as an ORF (open reading frame) with a function not yet certain. This CDR3 comprises 18 residues. V lost 0 bases and J 5 bases, leaving 23 bases between the germline ends.

This clone occurred once. The V gene is TRBV10-3, the J gene TRBJ2-7; 9 bases fit TRBD1. The CDR3 consists of 14 residues. The V and J ends lost 5 bases and 5 bases, in that order; junction bases with no gene match: 7. Germline V gives CDR1 ENHRY, CDR2 SYGVKD. The CDR3 here is CAISPGTGMDEQYF. As DNA, the CDR3 is TGTGCCATCAGTCCCGGGACAGGGATGGACGAGCAGTACTTC.

This chain connects TRBV14 to TRBJ2-2, with 9 bases fitting TRBD1. Germline V gene lookup returns CDR1 SGHDN and CDR2 FVKESK. The CDR3 loop spans 16 amino acids. After removal of 4 bases from V and 7 bases from J, the junction contained 10 bases not matched to a gene. This chain's CDR3 is CASSRPGQGLHGELFF. CDR3 coding DNA: TGTGCCAGCAGCCGGCCAGGACAGGGGTTACACGGGGAGCTGTTTTTT.

J is TRBJ1-4 and V is TRBV6-2 or TRBV6-3; the D gene is possibly TRBD1 (5 bases). The CDR3 contains 16 residues. The V end was cut by 2 bases, the J end by 7 bases, with 17 bases between. Germline CDR1 reads MNHEY; CDR2 reads SVGEGT. In DNA, the CDR3 is TGTGCCAGCAGTTACGGGACCGGGACGGGAGGTGAAAAACTGTTTTTT. Translation: CASSYGTGTGGEKLFF.

The chain is built from TRBV5-5 and TRBJ1-1, with D maybe TRBD1 (5 bases). This CDR3 has 13 amino acids. V was cut by 0 bases and J by 11 bases, with 14 bases left in between. CDR1 and CDR2 (germline): SGHKS, YYEKEE (reference sequence). CDR3 DNA sequence: TGTGCCAGCAGCTTGGTTGAAAACAGGCTGGCTTTCTTT. Protein: CASSLVENRLAFF.

This clone is a singleton in its sample. The J gene is TRBJ2-3, the V gene TRBV28; 7 positions agree with TRBD2. CDR1 is MDHEN, CDR2 SYDVKM, per germline. This CDR3 has 14 amino acids. Germline trimming cut 6 bases from V and 2 bases from J; bases unmatched to any gene: 5. The DNA for the CDR3 is TGTGCCAGCAGATGGGGGGGATCCACAGATACGCAGTATTTT. This translates into CASRWGGSTDTQYF.

This clone was picked up a small number of times. The chain carries TRBV29-1 and TRBJ1-1, with D tentatively TRBD1 (6 bases). CDR1 is SQVTM and CDR2 is ANQGSEA in the germline V gene. The CDR3 is made up of 10 amino acids. The CDR3 DNA follows: TGCAGGGCTGGGGGGGCGGAAGCTTTCTTT. This encodes CRAGGAEAFF.

The chain carries TRBV7-9 and TRBJ2-7; the match to TRBD1 covers 7 bases. The germline gives CDR1 SEHNR, CDR2 FQNEAQ (reference sequence). V lost 2 bases, J lost 3 bases, and 16 bases stayed unmatched. The CDR3 is 18 residues long. The CDR3 nucleotides read TGTGCCAGCAGCTTATCACGGACAGGTGGTCCACCCGGCTACGAGCAGTACTTC. Amino acids: CASSLSRTGGPPGYEQYF.

The rearrangement joins TRBV11-3 to TRBJ2-5, with TRBD2 matching over 7 bases. In germline, CDR1 is SGHNT, CDR2 YENEEA. The CDR3 has 14 amino acids. V gave up 4 bases and J gave up 2 bases; unmatched junction bases: 4. CDR3 DNA: TGTGCCAGCAGCTCAGGACTAGAACAAGAGACCCAGTACTTC. Encoded protein: CASSSGLEQETQYF. The full variable domain, with the rest looked up from reference TRBV11-3 and TRBJ2-5, is EAGVVQSPRYKIIEKKQPVAFWCNPISGHNTLYWYLQNLGQGPELLIRYENEEAVDDSQLPKDRFSAERLKGVDSTLKIQPAELGDSAVYLCASSSGLEQETQYFGPGTRLLVL.